Sequencing of this T cell receptor (beta chain) was carried out in a study of spatial heterogeneity in lung cancer. Whole-study results and caveats: Mutation counts in tumors were tracked by counts of expanded intratumoral alpha and beta TCRs.

Time point reported: sample taken at primary tumor resection. Sequencing was performed on whole RNA extracted from tumor and nontumor lung tissue, or from frozen PBMC, and the material was left unsorted. This clonotype came up a few times. Its specificity is unknown. CDR1 is DFQATT, CDR2 SNEGSKA, per germline (reference sequence). V was trimmed by 2 bases and J by 4 bases, leaving 6 bases between them. The CDR3 has 12 amino acids. TCRdb re-analysed the 5' RACE reads in MiXCR, keeping a single row per CDR3 protein. This sample has around 15,000 distinct CDR3 sequences, with nearly 7% found just once. This chain links TRBV20-1 with TRBJ1-5, with D unresolved. Sequenced here: lung tumor tissue, sampled at surgery. The TCR comes from a female donor with early-stage non-small cell lung cancer. Written as DNA, the CDR3 is TGCAGTGCTAGACCTGGGAATCAGCCCCAGCATTTT. It translates to CSARPGNQPQHF.